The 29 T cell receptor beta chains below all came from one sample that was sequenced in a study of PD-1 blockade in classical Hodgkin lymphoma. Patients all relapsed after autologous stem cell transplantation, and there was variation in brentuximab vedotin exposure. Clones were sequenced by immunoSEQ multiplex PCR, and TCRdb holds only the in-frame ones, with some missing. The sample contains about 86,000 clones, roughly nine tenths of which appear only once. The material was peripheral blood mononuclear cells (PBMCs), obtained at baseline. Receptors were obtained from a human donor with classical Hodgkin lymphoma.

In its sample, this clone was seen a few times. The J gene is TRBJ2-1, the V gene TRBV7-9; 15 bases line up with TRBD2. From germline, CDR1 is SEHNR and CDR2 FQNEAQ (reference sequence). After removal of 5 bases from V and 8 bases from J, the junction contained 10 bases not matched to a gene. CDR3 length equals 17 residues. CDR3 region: CASSLPGLAGGIDEQFF. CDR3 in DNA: TGTGCCAGCAGCCTACCGGGACTAGCGGGAGGAATAGATGAGCAGTTCTTC.

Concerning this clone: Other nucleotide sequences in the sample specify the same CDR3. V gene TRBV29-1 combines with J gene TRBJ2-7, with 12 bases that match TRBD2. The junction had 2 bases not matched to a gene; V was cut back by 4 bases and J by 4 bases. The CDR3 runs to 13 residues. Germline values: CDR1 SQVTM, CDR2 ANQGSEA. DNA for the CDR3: TGCAGCGTTGGACTAGCGGGAGCTTACGAGCAGTACTTC. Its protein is CSVGLAGAYEQYF.

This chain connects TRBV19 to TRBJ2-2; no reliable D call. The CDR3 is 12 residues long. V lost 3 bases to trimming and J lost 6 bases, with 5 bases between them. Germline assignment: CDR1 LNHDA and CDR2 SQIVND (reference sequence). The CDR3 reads CASSMGPGELFF. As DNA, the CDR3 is TGTGCCAGTAGTATGGGTCCCGGGGAGCTGTTTTTT. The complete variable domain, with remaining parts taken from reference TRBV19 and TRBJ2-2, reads DGGITQSPKYLFRKEGQNVTLSCEQNLNHDAMYWYRQDPGQGLRLIYYSQIVNDFQKGDIAEGYSVSREKKESFPLTVTSAQKNPTAFYLCASSMGPGELFFGEGSRLTVL.

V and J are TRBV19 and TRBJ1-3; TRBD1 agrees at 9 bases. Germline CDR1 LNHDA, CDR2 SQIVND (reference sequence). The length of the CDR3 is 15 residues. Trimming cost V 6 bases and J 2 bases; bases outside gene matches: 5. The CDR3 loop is CASRSGTGPGNTIYF. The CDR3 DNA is TGTGCCAGTAGATCCGGGACAGGGCCTGGAAACACCATATATTTT.

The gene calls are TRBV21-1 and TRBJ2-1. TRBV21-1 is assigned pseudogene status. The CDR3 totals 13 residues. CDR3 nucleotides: TGTGCCGGCGATCGGACCTCCTACAATGAGCAGTTCTTC. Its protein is CAGDRTSYNEQFF.

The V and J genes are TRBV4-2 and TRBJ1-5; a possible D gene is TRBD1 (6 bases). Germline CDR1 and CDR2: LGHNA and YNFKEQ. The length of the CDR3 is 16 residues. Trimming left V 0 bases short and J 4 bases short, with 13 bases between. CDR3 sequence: CASSQEGGGSNQPQHF. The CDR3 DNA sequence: TGTGCCAGCAGCCAAGAGGGGGGGGGCTCAAATCAGCCCCAGCATTTT.

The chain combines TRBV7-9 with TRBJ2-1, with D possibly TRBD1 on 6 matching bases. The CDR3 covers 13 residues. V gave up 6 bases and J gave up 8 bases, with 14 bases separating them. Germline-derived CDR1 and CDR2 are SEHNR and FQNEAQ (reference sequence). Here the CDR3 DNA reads TGTGCCAGCAGTCTTACAGGGTTGCATGAGCAGTTCTTC. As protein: CASSLTGLHEQFF.

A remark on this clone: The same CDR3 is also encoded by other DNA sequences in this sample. This chain's CDR3 is CASSPRQGETQYF. The CDR3 bases are TGTGCCAGCTCACCACGGCAGGGCGAGACCCAGTACTTC. This rearrangement joins TRBV18 to TRBJ2-5; TRBD1 might be the D (5 bases). The CDR3 is 13 residues long. V lost 1 base and J lost 5, with 8 bases in between. Germline V gene sequence: CDR1 KGHSH, CDR2 LQKENI.

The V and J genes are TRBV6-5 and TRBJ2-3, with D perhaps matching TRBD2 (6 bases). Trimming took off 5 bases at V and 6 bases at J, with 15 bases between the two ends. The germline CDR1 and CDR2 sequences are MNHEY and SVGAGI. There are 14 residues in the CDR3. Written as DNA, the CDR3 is TGTGCCAGCAGTATGACGGAGGGGCGGGATACGCAGTATTTT. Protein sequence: CASSMTEGRDTQYF.

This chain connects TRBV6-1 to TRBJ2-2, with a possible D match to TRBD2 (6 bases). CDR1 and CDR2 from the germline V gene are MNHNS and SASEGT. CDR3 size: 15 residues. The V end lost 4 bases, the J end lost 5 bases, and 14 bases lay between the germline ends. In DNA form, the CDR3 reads TGTGCCAGCAGTGTAATTAGCGGTGTTACCGGGGAGCTGTTTTTT. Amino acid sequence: CASSVISGVTGELFF.

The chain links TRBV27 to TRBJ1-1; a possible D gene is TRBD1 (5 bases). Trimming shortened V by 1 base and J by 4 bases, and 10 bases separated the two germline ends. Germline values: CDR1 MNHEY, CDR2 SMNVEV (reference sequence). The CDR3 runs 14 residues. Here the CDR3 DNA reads TGTGCCAGCAGTTTATGGGGGGTCAGCACTGAAGCTTTCTTT. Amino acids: CASSLWGVSTEAFF.

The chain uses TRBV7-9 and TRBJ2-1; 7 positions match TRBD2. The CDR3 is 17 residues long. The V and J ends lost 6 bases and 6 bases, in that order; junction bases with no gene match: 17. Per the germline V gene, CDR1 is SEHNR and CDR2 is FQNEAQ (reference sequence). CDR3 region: CASSTPGLPSRANEQFF. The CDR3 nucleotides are TGTGCCAGCAGTACGCCGGGACTACCCTCCAGAGCCAATGAGCAGTTCTTC. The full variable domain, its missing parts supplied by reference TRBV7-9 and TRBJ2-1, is DTGVSQNPRHKITKRGQNVTFRCDPISEHNRLYWYRQTLGQGPEFLTYFQNEAQLEKSRLLSDRFSAERPKGSFSTLEIQRTEQGDSAMYLCASSTPGLPSRANEQFFGPGTRLTVL.

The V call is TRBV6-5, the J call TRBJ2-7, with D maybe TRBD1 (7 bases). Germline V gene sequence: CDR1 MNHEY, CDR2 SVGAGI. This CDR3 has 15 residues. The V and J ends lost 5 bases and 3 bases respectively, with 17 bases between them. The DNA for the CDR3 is TGTGCCAGCAGTCAACTCCCAGGGGGGAGCTACGAGCAGTACTTC. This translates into CASSQLPGGSYEQYF.

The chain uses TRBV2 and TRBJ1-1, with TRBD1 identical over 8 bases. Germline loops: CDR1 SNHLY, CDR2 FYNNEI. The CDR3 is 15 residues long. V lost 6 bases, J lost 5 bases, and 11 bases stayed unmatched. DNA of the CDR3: TGTGCCAGCAGAGAACCGGACAGGGATGGAACTGAAGCTTTCTTT. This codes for CASREPDRDGTEAFF.

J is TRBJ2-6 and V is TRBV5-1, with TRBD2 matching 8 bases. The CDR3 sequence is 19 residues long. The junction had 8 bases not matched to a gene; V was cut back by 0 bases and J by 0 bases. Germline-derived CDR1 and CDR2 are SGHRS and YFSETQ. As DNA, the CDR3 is TGCGCCAGCAGCTTGGCGGGAGGGGCCCTAACCTCTGGGGCCAACGTCCTGACTTTC. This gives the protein CASSLAGGALTSGANVLTF. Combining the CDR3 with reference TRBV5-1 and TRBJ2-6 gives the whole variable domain KAGVTQTPRYLIKTRGQQVTLSCSPISGHRSVSWYQQTPGQGLQFLFEYFSETQRNKGNFPGRFSGRQFSNSRSEMNVSTLELGDSALYLCASSLAGGALTSGANVLTFGAGSRLTVL.

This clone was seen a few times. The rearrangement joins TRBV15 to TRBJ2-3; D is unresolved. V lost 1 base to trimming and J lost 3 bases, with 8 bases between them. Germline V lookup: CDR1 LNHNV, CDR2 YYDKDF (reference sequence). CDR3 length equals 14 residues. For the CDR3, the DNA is TGTGCCACCAGCAGAGTAAGAGTGACAGATACGCAGTATTTT. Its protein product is CATSRVRVTDTQYF.

CDR3: CASHSGLAYSDTGELFF. CDR3 DNA sequence: TGTGCCAGTCATTCGGGACTAGCGTATTCGGACACCGGGGAGCTGTTTTTT. The gene calls are TRBV27 and TRBJ2-2; 10 bases align to TRBD2. The CDR3 has 17 residues. Trimming took 9 bases from V and 3 from J; bases not matched to a gene: 13. Per germline, CDR1 MNHEY and CDR2 SMNVEV (reference sequence).

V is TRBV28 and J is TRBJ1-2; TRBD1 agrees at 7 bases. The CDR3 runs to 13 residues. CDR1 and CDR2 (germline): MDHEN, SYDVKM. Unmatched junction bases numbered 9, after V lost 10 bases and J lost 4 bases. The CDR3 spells CATRTGPVYGYTF. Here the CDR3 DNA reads TGTGCCACCAGGACAGGACCTGTCTATGGCTACACCTTC.

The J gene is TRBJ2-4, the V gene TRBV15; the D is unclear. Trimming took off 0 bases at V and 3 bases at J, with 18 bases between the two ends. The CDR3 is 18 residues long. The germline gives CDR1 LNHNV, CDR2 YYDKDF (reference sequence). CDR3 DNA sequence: TGTGCCACCAGCAGAGATCAAGCGACATCGTGGGGCAAAAACATTCAGTACTTC. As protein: CATSRDQATSWGKNIQYF. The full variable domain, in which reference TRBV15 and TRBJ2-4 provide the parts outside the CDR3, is DAMVIQNPRYQVTQFGKPVTLSCSQTLNHNVMYWYQQKSSQAPKLLFHYYDKDFNNEADTPDNFQSRRPNTSFCFLDIRSPGLGDTAMYLCATSRDQATSWGKNIQYFGAGTRLSVL.

The CDR3 DNA reads TGTGCCAGCTCCCTTCAGGGACAGGCAAATCAGCCCCAGCATTTT. Protein sequence: CASSLQGQANQPQHF. The chain has TRBV18 and TRBJ1-5; 8 nucleotides agree with TRBD1. In germline, CDR1 is KGHSH, CDR2 LQKENI. V trimming: 6 bases; J trimming: 4 bases; junction bases outside the gene matches: 8. The CDR3 has 15 residues.

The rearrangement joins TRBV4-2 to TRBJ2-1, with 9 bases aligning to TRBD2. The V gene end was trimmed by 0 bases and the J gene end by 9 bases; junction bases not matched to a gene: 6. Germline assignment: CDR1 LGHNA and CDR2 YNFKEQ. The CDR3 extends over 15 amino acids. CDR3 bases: TGTGCCAGCAGCCAAGATGAGCTAGCGGGAAGTGAGCAGTTCTTC. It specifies CASSQDELAGSEQFF.

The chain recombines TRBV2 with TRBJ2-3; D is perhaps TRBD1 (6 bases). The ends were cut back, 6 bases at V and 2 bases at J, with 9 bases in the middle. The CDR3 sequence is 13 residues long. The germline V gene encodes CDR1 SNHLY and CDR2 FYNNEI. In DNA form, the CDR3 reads TGTGCCAGCAGGGGGGCCTACACAGATACGCAGTATTTT. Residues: CASRGAYTDTQYF.

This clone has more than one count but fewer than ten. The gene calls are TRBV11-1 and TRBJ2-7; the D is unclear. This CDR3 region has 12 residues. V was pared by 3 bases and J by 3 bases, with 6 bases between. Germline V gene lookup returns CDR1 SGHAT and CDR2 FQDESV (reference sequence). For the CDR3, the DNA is TGTGCCAGCAGCTTCGACAACTACGAGCAGTACTTC. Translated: CASSFDNYEQYF. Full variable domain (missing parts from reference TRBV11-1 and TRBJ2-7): EAEVAQSPRYKITEKSQAVAFWCDPISGHATLYWYRQILGQGPELLVQFQDESVVDDSQLPKDRFSAERLKGVDSTLKIQPAELGDSAMYLCASSFDNYEQYFGPGTRLTVT.

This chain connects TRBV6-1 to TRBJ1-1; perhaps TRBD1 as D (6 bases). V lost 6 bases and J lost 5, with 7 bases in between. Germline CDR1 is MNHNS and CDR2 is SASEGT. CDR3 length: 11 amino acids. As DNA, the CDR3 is TGTGCCAGCAGGCAGGGGACTGAAGCTTTCTTT. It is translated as CASRQGTEAFF.

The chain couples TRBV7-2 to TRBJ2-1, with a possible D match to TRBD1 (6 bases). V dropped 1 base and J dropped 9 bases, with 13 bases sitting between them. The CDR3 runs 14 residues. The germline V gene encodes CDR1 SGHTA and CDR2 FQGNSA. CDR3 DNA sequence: TGTGCCAGCAGCTTAGTGGGGGCGCAGGGTGAGCAGTTCTTC. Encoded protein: CASSLVGAQGEQFF.

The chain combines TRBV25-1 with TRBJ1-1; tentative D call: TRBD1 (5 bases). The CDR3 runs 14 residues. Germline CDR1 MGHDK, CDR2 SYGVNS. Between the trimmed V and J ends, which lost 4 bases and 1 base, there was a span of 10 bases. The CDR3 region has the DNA TGTGCCAGCAGTGTACCAGGGAGGAACACTGAAGCTTTCTTT. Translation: CASSVPGRNTEAFF.

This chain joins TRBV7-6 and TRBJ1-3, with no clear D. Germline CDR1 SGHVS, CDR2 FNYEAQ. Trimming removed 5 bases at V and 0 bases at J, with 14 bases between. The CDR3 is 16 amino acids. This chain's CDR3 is CASSESVDSSGNTIYF. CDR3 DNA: TGTGCCAGCAGCGAGTCAGTCGATAGCTCTGGAAACACCATATATTTT.

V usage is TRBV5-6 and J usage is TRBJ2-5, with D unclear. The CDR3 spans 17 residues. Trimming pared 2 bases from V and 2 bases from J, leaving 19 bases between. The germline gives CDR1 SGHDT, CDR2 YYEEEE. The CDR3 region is CASSFSVGFFSQETQYF. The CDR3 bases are TGTGCCAGCAGCTTCTCGGTCGGGTTTTTTAGTCAAGAGACCCAGTACTTC.

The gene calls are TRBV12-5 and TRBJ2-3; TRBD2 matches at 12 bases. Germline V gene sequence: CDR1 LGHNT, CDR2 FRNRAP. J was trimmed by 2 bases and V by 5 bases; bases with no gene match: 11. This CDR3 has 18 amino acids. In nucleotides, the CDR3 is TGTGCTAGTGGTCCCGGGCTAGCGGGAGGGCCGAACACAGATACGCAGTATTTT. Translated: CASGPGLAGGPNTDTQYF.